One and the same sample provided the 25 T cell receptor beta chains below, sequenced in a study of blood T cell repertoires in COVID-19 (dated by TCRdb to about 2020). Libraries came from the immunoSEQ multiplex PCR assay. The table was pulled from immuneACCESS by TCRdb, which kept in-frame rearrangements only. Such tables lose some clones; where checked, under half of the loss comes from unresolved V genes, and the rest has no known cause. The sample profile shows about 480,000 clones; roughly nine tenths of them were found once. The leading ten clones occupy roughly 0.92% of the sample. Source material: peripheral blood. Receptors originate from a man younger than 35 with COVID-19, enrolled during active disease.

This clone was seen a single time. The V gene is TRBV6-6, the J gene TRBJ2-7, with TRBD2 as a possible D gene (5 bases). The CDR3 has 14 residues. V shed 2 bases and J shed 6 bases, with 14 bases lying between them. The germline V gene has CDR1 MNHNY and CDR2 SVGAGI (reference sequence). CDR3 sequence: CASSYGLALPEQYF. For the CDR3, the DNA is TGTGCCAGCAGTTACGGCCTAGCTCTGCCCGAGCAGTACTTC.

Regarding this clone: In the same sample, other DNA sequences code for this CDR3. The chain couples TRBV19 to TRBJ2-7; 8 bases are shared with TRBD2. Looked up from germline, CDR1 is LNHDA and CDR2 is SQIVND (reference sequence). Germline trimming cut 3 bases from V and 3 bases from J; bases unmatched to any gene: 1. The CDR3 has 13 residues. DNA of the CDR3: TGTGCCAGTAGTATCGGGGGGGGCTACGAGCAGTACTTC. Translating it yields CASSIGGGYEQYF.

The chain carries TRBV7-8 and TRBJ1-1, with 11 bases matching TRBD1. Germline V CDR1 and CDR2: SGHVS, FQNEAQ. The CDR3 length is 16 residues. V lost 5 bases to trimming and J lost 3 bases; unmatched junction nucleotides: 8. CDR3 amino acids: CASSIRTGGLDTEAFF. In nucleotides, the CDR3 is TGTGCCAGCAGCATAAGGACAGGGGGCTTAGACACTGAAGCTTTCTTT. Full variable domain (remainder filled in from reference TRBV7-8 and TRBJ1-1): GAGVSQSPRYKVAKRGQDVALRCDPISGHVSLFWYQQALGQGPEFLTYFQNEAQLDKSGLPSDRFFAERPEGSVSTLKIQRTQQEDSAVYLCASSIRTGGLDTEAFFGQGTRLTVV.

The chain recombines TRBV6-5 with TRBJ1-2, with D perhaps TRBD1 (6 bases). V lost 6 bases and J lost 3, with 14 bases in between. Germline CDR1 reads MNHEY; CDR2 reads SVGAGI. This CDR3 spans 14 amino acids. The CDR3 nucleotides read TGTGCCAGCAGACCCTGGACAGAGGACTATGGCTACACCTTC. Translated: CASRPWTEDYGYTF.

The chain has TRBV3-1 (or the pseudogene TRBV3-2) and TRBJ2-6, with TRBD1 identical over 10 bases. The CDR3 sequence is 23 residues long. Germline lookup yields CDR1 LGHDT and CDR2 YNNKEL (reference sequence). J was trimmed by 2 bases and V by 3 bases; bases with no gene match: 22. This chain's CDR3 is CASSQKLIASGTGDGAGANVLTF. CDR3 DNA: TGTGCCAGCAGCCAGAAGTTAATAGCCTCCGGGACAGGGGATGGTGCTGGGGCCAACGTCCTGACTTTC.

On this clone: Other DNA sequences in the same sample also yield this CDR3. The gene calls are TRBV3-1 (or the pseudogene TRBV3-2) and TRBJ2-1; unclear D gene. This CDR3 has 12 amino acids. Deletions cut 3 bases from V and 4 bases from J, with 4 bases between. Germline V CDR1 and CDR2: LGHDT, YNNKEL (reference sequence). Here the CDR3 DNA reads TGTGCCAGCAGCCACCGGTACAATGAGCAGTTCTTC. Encoded protein: CASSHRYNEQFF.

The chain links TRBV30 to TRBJ1-6, with TRBD1 matching over 9 bases. The V segment lost 2 bases and the J segment 8 bases; nucleotides outside the gene matches: 4. CDR1 GTSNPN and CDR2 SVGIG come from the germline V gene (reference sequence). This CDR3 contains 14 residues. The CDR3: CAWSSGQGDSPLHF. The CDR3 nucleotides are TGTGCCTGGAGTTCGGGACAGGGAGATTCACCCCTCCACTTT. Combining the CDR3 with reference TRBV30 and TRBJ1-6 gives the whole variable domain SQTIHQWPATLVQPVGSPLSLECTVEGTSNPNLYWYRQAAGRGLQLLFYSVGIGQISSEVPQNLSASRPQDRQFILSSKKLLLSDSGFYLCAWSSGQGDSPLHFGNGTRLTVT.

The genes are TRBV27 and TRBJ1-2; the match to TRBD1 covers 12 bases. The CDR3 spans 13 residues. Germline CDR1 reads MNHEY; CDR2 reads SMNVEV (reference sequence). J lost 8 bases, V lost 6 bases, and 4 bases had no gene match. CDR3 DNA: TGTGCCAGCAGGGGACAGGGGGCGAGGGGCTACACCTTC. It codes for CASRGQGARGYTF.

V usage is TRBV25-1 and J usage is TRBJ2-1; 8 bases agree with TRBD1. CDR1 is MGHDK and CDR2 is SYGVNS in the germline V gene. This CDR3 comprises 12 residues. Losses at the gene ends were 4 bases for V and 8 bases for J; bases not matched to a gene: 1. DNA of the CDR3: TGTGCCAGCAGTGCGGACAGGGATGAGCAGTTCTTC. Encoded protein: CASSADRDEQFF.

The rearrangement joins TRBV7-7 to TRBJ2-5, with TRBD2 identical over 12 bases. This CDR3 has 15 residues. Germline lookup yields CDR1 SSHAT and CDR2 FNYEAQ (reference sequence). J gave up 4 bases and V 1 base, and 1 base lay outside the gene matches. CDR3 in amino acids: CASSLGTSGAETQYF. The CDR3 nucleotides are TGTGCCAGCAGCTTAGGGACTAGCGGGGCAGAGACCCAGTACTTC. The complete variable domain, with remaining parts taken from reference TRBV7-7 and TRBJ2-5, reads GAGVSQSPRYKVTKRGQDVTLRCDPISSHATLYWYQQALGQGPEFLTYFNYEAQPDKSGLPSDRFSAERPEGSISTLTIQRTEQRDSAMYRCASSLGTSGAETQYFGPGTRLLVL.

The chain links TRBV19 to TRBJ1-5; TRBD1 aligns across 8 bases. After removal of 4 bases from V and 0 bases from J, the junction contained 11 bases not matched to a gene. Germline values: CDR1 LNHDA, CDR2 SQIVND (reference sequence). The CDR3 runs 18 residues. Here the CDR3 reads CASSKGATGVDSNQPQHF. The CDR3, as DNA: TGTGCCAGTAGTAAGGGGGCGACAGGGGTCGATAGCAATCAGCCCCAGCATTTT.

This sequence joins TRBV10-3 and TRBJ1-2, with D unresolved. This CDR3 has 15 residues. The V gene's germline CDR1 is ENHRY and CDR2 SYGVKD. V was shortened by 1 base and J by 5 bases, with 14 bases between the two germline ends. CDR3 sequence reads: CAISEFTPLKYGYTF. In DNA, the CDR3 is TGTGCCATCAGTGAGTTCACTCCCCTTAAGTATGGCTACACCTTC.

This clone was detected once. This chain connects TRBV4-1 to TRBJ2-7; no clear D gene. The germline gives CDR1 MGHRA, CDR2 YSYEKL. This CDR3 has 13 residues. The V gene lost 6 bases and the J gene lost 4 bases, with 13 bases spanning the gap. CDR3: CASSPVSRYEQYF. The CDR3 DNA sequence: TGCGCCAGCAGTCCCGTGTCCCGGTACGAGCAGTACTTC.

J is TRBJ2-7 and V is TRBV6-5; perhaps TRBD1 as D (6 bases). This CDR3 spans 15 amino acids. V dropped 6 bases and J dropped 8 bases, with 23 bases sitting between them. CDR1 MNHEY and CDR2 SVGAGI come from the germline V gene. CDR3 nucleotide sequence: TGTGCCAGCAGCACTCCGGGACAACTCAAGGGGCAGCAGTACTTC. It yields the protein CASSTPGQLKGQQYF.

V gene TRBV9 combines with J gene TRBJ2-1, with D maybe TRBD2 (6 bases). V was shortened by 0 bases and J by 5 bases, with 9 bases between the two germline ends. Per germline, CDR1 SGDLS and CDR2 YYNGEE. CDR3 length: 14 amino acids. The CDR3 protein is CASSVGDWNNEQFF. In nucleotides, the CDR3 is TGTGCCAGCAGCGTAGGGGACTGGAACAATGAGCAGTTCTTC.

The V and J genes are TRBV27 and TRBJ2-5; D is perhaps TRBD1 (6 bases). V lost 5 bases and J lost 5, with 15 bases in between. The CDR3 totals 14 residues. CDR1 and CDR2 (germline): MNHEY, SMNVEV (reference sequence). The CDR3 sequence is CASSPHDRSETQYF. CDR3 nucleotide sequence: TGTGCCAGCAGTCCTCACGACAGGTCCGAGACCCAGTACTTC.

The chain has TRBV19 and TRBJ2-3, with 11 positions matching TRBD2. Germline values: CDR1 LNHDA, CDR2 SQIVND (reference sequence). The J segment lost 6 bases and the V segment lost 6 bases, leaving 2 bases of the junction unmatched. The CDR3 runs to 13 residues. The CDR3 nucleotides are TGTGCCAGTAGACTAGCGGGGGCTGATACGCAGTATTTT. Protein sequence: CASRLAGADTQYF. The full variable domain, completed using reference TRBV19 and TRBJ2-3, is DGGITQSPKYLFRKEGQNVTLSCEQNLNHDAMYWYRQDPGQGLRLIYYSQIVNDFQKGDIAEGYSVSREKKESFPLTVTSAQKNPTAFYLCASRLAGADTQYFGPGTRLTVL.

This chain connects TRBV7-3 to TRBJ2-3; D unclear. The CDR3 contains 13 residues. The V and J ends lost 3 bases and 3 bases respectively, with 7 bases between them. The germline V gene has CDR1 SGHTA and CDR2 FQGTGA. CDR3 bases: TGTGCCAGCAGCTTTTATGTGACAGATACGCAGTATTTT. Translation gives CASSFYVTDTQYF.

The rearrangement uses TRBV15 and TRBJ2-2, with 8 bases fitting TRBD1. This CDR3 has 16 residues. V shed 4 bases, J shed 4 bases, and the junction held 8 bases outside the gene matches. Per the germline V gene, CDR1 is LNHNV and CDR2 is YYDKDF (reference sequence). DNA for the CDR3: TGTGCCACCAGCACTGGACAGGGCCGGGGCACCGGGGAGCTGTTTTTT. The encoded protein is CATSTGQGRGTGELFF.

The genes are TRBV5-4 and TRBJ2-7, with no clear D. Germline V gives CDR1 SGHNT, CDR2 YYREEE (reference sequence). The CDR3 is made up of 13 amino acids. V lost 4 bases to trimming and J lost 4 bases, with 12 bases between them. The DNA of the CDR3 is TGTGCCAGCAGCCCTCACCCGGAGTACGAGCAGTACTTC. It translates to CASSPHPEYEQYF.

The gene calls are TRBV7-3 and TRBJ2-3; 8 bases are a match to TRBD1. V was clipped by 5 bases and J by 1 base; unmatched bases: 8. The V gene's germline CDR1 is SGHTA and CDR2 FQGTGA. The CDR3 has 16 amino acids. The CDR3 bases are TGTGCCAGCAGCCGATCAGGGGGCGGCGGCACAGATACGCAGTATTTT. Protein sequence: CASSRSGGGGTDTQYF.

The chain uses TRBV6-5 and TRBJ2-7; 7 positions agree with TRBD1. Germline CDR1 MNHEY, CDR2 SVGAGI. Losses at the gene ends were 7 bases for V and 6 bases for J; bases not matched to a gene: 6. The CDR3 length is 12 residues. This chain's CDR3 is CASTETGSEQYF. CDR3 DNA: TGTGCCAGCACCGAGACAGGGTCCGAGCAGTACTTC.

This clone appeared once. The rearrangement links TRBV21-1 to TRBJ2-1; TRBD1, as called in the table, went unchecked against the DNA. TRBV21-1 is marked as a pseudogene. The CDR3 sequence is 14 residues long. The CDR3 loop reads CASKLDRRNNEQFF. The DNA for the CDR3 is TGTGCCAGCAAACTAGACAGGAGGAACAATGAGCAGTTCTTC.

This clone turned up a few times. The rearrangement joins TRBV5-1 to TRBJ2-1; perhaps TRBD2 as D (6 bases). From germline, CDR1 is SGHRS and CDR2 YFSETQ. The V end was cut by 0 bases, the J end by 6 bases, with 7 bases between. This CDR3 has 13 residues. This CDR3 reads CASSLAGGNEQFF. The CDR3 DNA is TGCGCCAGCAGCTTGGCCGGGGGCAATGAGCAGTTCTTC.

The gene calls are TRBV12-5 and TRBJ2-6; 8 bases are a match to TRBD1. J gave up 0 bases and V 4 bases, and 14 bases lay outside the gene matches. The CDR3 is 20 residues long. From germline, CDR1 is LGHNT and CDR2 FRNRAP. The CDR3 sequence: CASGSNLGQGLSSGANVLTF. In DNA form, the CDR3 reads TGTGCTAGTGGTTCGAACCTCGGACAGGGCCTTTCCTCTGGGGCCAACGTCCTGACTTTC.